Below are 17 T cell receptor beta chains sequenced from a single sample in a study of blood T cell repertoires in COVID-19. Sequenced by immunoSEQ multiplex PCR; TCRdb stores in-frame clones only, minus some. The sample yields about 70,000 clones, roughly 80% seen once. The sequencing sample was made of peripheral blood. These receptors originate from a human donor in a cohort sampled during active COVID-19.

V gene TRBV7-3 combines with J gene TRBJ2-7, with TRBD1 matching 10 bases. Germline trimming cut 1 base from V and 6 bases from J; bases unmatched to any gene: 9. Germline loops: CDR1 SGHTA, CDR2 FQGTGA. CDR3 size: 16 residues. CDR3 DNA: TGTGCCAGCAGCTTAAAGGCGGGGACAGGGGTCTCCGAGCAGTACTTC. Amino acids: CASSLKAGTGVSEQYF.

This chain links TRBV5-1 with TRBJ1-1; 7 nucleotides agree with TRBD1. The CDR3 loop spans 15 amino acids. Trimming removed 4 bases from V and 2 bases from J; junction bases left unmatched: 8. Germline V gene lookup returns CDR1 SGHRS and CDR2 YFSETQ. Here the CDR3 reads CASSLGAGGNTEAFF. CDR3 in DNA: TGCGCCAGCAGCCTTGGAGCAGGGGGTAACACTGAAGCTTTCTTT. Looking up the rest from reference TRBV5-1 and TRBJ1-1 gives the full variable domain: KAGVTQTPRYLIKTRGQQVTLSCSPISGHRSVSWYQQTPGQGLQFLFEYFSETQRNKGNFPGRFSGRQFSNSRSEMNVSTLELGDSALYLCASSLGAGGNTEAFFGQGTRLTVV.

This clone has a handful of counts. The rearrangement uses TRBV7-7 and TRBJ2-2; 8 positions match TRBD1. Germline loops: CDR1 SSHAT, CDR2 FNYEAQ (reference sequence). Germline trimming cut 5 bases from V and 2 bases from J; bases unmatched to any gene: 4. The CDR3 has 15 residues. The CDR3 DNA sequence: TGTGCCAGCAGCCCCGGGACAGGCAACACCGGGGAGCTGTTTTTT. Its protein is CASSPGTGNTGELFF.

The chain carries TRBV6-5 and TRBJ1-2, with D uncertain. Trimming cost V 4 bases and J 2 bases, with 8 bases left between them. The length of the CDR3 is 13 residues. Germline-derived CDR1 and CDR2 are MNHEY and SVGAGI. The CDR3 DNA follows: TGTGCCAGCAGTTCTGCGGGGAACTATGGCTACACCTTC. It codes for CASSSAGNYGYTF.

V is TRBV7-9 and J is TRBJ2-1; 11 bases map to TRBD1. Trimming at V came to 6 bases and at J to 4 bases, leaving 5 bases not matched to a gene. The CDR3 has 15 residues. The V gene's germline CDR1 is SEHNR and CDR2 FQNEAQ (reference sequence). The DNA of the CDR3 is TGTGCCAGCAGTTGGGGACAGGGGGGATACAATGAGCAGTTCTTC. Translation: CASSWGQGGYNEQFF.

The chain recombines TRBV5-1 with TRBJ1-2, with 7 positions matching TRBD1. CDR1 is SGHRS and CDR2 is YFSETQ in the germline V gene. This CDR3 is built from 15 residues. V shed 4 bases, J shed 5 bases, and the junction held 11 bases outside the gene matches. For the CDR3, the DNA is TGCGCCAGCAGCCTACGCCGACAGGGAGGATATGGCTACACCTTC. As protein: CASSLRRQGGYGYTF.

V usage is TRBV4-1 and J usage is TRBJ1-5; possible D gene TRBD1, 5 bases. V lost 0 bases and J 0 bases, leaving 12 bases between the germline ends. From germline, CDR1 is MGHRA and CDR2 YSYEKL. The CDR3 runs to 17 residues. CDR3 coding DNA: TGCGCCAGCAGCCAAGAATCGACAGCATATAGCAATCAGCCCCAGCATTTT. This sequence encodes CASSQESTAYSNQPQHF.

The J gene is TRBJ1-5, the V gene TRBV30, with a tentative D call TRBD1 (5 bases). The germline V gene encodes CDR1 GTSNPN and CDR2 SVGIG (reference sequence). The germline V and J ends were trimmed by 2 bases and 4 bases, with 6 bases remaining between them. The CDR3 length is 12 residues. In nucleotides, the CDR3 is TGTGCCTGGAGTAAGGGGAATCAGCCCCAGCATTTT. Residues: CAWSKGNQPQHF.

The chain combines TRBV6-6 with TRBJ2-3; TRBD1 is a possible D gene (5 bases). Trimming pared 2 bases from V and 1 base from J, leaving 10 bases between. Germline loops: CDR1 MNHNY, CDR2 SVGAGI (reference sequence). The CDR3 extends over 15 amino acids. The CDR3, as DNA: TGTGCCAGCAGTTACATCGGACAAGGCACAGATACGCAGTATTTT. Amino acid sequence: CASSYIGQGTDTQYF.

The chain couples TRBV5-1 to TRBJ2-3, with TRBD2 matching 11 bases. The CDR3 loop spans 21 amino acids. Unmatched junction bases numbered 16, after V lost 0 bases and J lost 1 base. Per the germline V gene, CDR1 is SGHRS and CDR2 is YFSETQ. CDR3 bases: TGCGCCAGCAGCTTGGCCCTTAGCGGGGGGGCCTACTCCCTGGGCACAGATACGCAGTATTTT. This encodes CASSLALSGGAYSLGTDTQYF.

The V call is TRBV9, the J call TRBJ2-5, with 7 positions matching TRBD1. The trim removed 0 bases at V and 1 base at J, leaving 0 bases unmatched. The CDR3 extends over 14 amino acids. CDR1 SGDLS and CDR2 YYNGEE come from the germline V gene. The CDR3 protein is CASSVEGAQETQYF. The CDR3 nucleotides read TGTGCCAGCAGCGTAGAGGGGGCCCAAGAGACCCAGTACTTC.

This clone has just one count. The CDR3 protein is CASSVSPFQGSYEQYF. CDR3 sequence (DNA): TGTGCCAGCAGCGTAAGCCCATTTCAGGGGTCGTACGAGCAGTACTTC. J is TRBJ2-7 and V is TRBV9; TRBD1 might be the D (6 bases). Trimming left V 1 base short and J 4 bases short, with 18 bases between. Per germline, CDR1 SGDLS and CDR2 YYNGEE. The CDR3 has 16 residues.

This clone was recorded a few times. The rearrangement joins TRBV9 to TRBJ1-6; D may be TRBD1 (6 bases). Trimming removed 0 bases from V and 6 bases from J, with 10 bases in between. Germline values: CDR1 SGDLS, CDR2 YYNGEE. This CDR3 region has 15 residues. The CDR3, as DNA: TGTGCCAGCAGCGTAGCCAGGGGCAGTAATTCACCCCTCCACTTT. The encoded protein is CASSVARGSNSPLHF.

This chain links TRBV29-1 with TRBJ1-1; 8 bases agree with TRBD1. J lost 0 bases, V lost 7 bases, and 7 bases had no gene match. Per germline, CDR1 SQVTM and CDR2 ANQGSEA. The CDR3 is made up of 14 amino acids. The CDR3 nucleotides are TGCAGCGCCCCACGGGACAGGTTGAACACTGAAGCTTTCTTT. It yields the protein CSAPRDRLNTEAFF.

The chain joins TRBV24-1 to TRBJ1-2; 8 bases are a match to TRBD1. Germline V CDR1 and CDR2: KGHDR, SFDVKD. This CDR3 has 13 residues. The trim removed 3 bases at V and 7 bases at J, leaving 3 bases unmatched. CDR3 DNA sequence: TGTGCCACCAGTGATGCACAGGGGGGTGGCTACACCTTC. Translation: CATSDAQGGGYTF.

The genes are TRBV5-4 and TRBJ1-1; weak D call: TRBD1 (6 bases). The germline V gene encodes CDR1 SGHNT and CDR2 YYREEE (reference sequence). V gave up 4 bases and J gave up 1 base, with 14 bases separating them. CDR3 length: 15 residues. The CDR3 DNA is TGTGCCAGCAGCCCGGAGGGAGGGGGGAACACTGAAGCTTTCTTT. Residues: CASSPEGGGNTEAFF.

The CDR3 is CASSRSPTGYEQYF. The CDR3 region has the DNA TGTGCCAGCAGCCGTAGCCCCACAGGGTACGAGCAGTACTTC. The chain has TRBV3-1 (or the pseudogene TRBV3-2) and TRBJ2-7; perhaps TRBD1 as D (6 bases). V was trimmed by 4 bases and J by 4 bases, leaving 14 bases between them. Germline values: CDR1 LGHDT, CDR2 YNNKEL (reference sequence). The CDR3 length is 14 residues.